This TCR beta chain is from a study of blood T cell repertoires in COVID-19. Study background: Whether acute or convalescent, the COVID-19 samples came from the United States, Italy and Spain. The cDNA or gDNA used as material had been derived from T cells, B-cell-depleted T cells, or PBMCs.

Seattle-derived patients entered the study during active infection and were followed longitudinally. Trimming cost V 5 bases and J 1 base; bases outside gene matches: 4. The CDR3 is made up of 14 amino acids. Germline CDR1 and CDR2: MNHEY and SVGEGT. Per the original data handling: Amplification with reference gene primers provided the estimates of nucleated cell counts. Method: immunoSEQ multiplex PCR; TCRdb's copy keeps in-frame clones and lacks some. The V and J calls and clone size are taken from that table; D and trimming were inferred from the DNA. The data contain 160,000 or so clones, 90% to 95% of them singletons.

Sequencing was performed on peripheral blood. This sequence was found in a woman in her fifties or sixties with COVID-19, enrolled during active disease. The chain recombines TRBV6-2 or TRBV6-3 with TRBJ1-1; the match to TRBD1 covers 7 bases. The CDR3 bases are TGTGCCAGCAGTCTGGCAGGGGGGAACACTGAAGCTTTCTTT. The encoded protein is CASSLAGGNTEAFF.